This T cell receptor beta chain was sequenced for a study of T cells in Graves' hyperthyroidism and ophthalmopathy. There are many counts of this clonotype. After removal of 4 bases from V and 3 bases from J, the junction contained 5 bases not matched to a gene. Germline CDR1 SGHTA, CDR2 FQGTGA. The CDR3 spans 15 residues. RNA transcripts were the template for amplifying TCR beta CDR3 regions. The TCR CDR3 first-round RT-PCR relied on the HTBI primer set. A single record per CDR3 protein comes from TCRdb applying MiXCR to the multiplex PCR reads. The sample shows nearly 250,000 distinct CDR3 sequences, 16% of them seen only once.

This clonotype was sampled from a woman aged 18-35 years with Graves' ophthalmopathy. This sequence joins TRBV7-3 and TRBJ2-2; 7 bases fit TRBD2. The specimen was blood. The CDR3 sequence: CASSSGLGDTGELFF. CDR3 DNA: TGTGCCAGCAGCTCCGGACTAGGAGACACCGGGGAGCTGTTTTTT.